The rows below give T cell receptor beta chains drawn from one sample of a study of Graves' ophthalmopathy and Graves' hyperthyroidism. TCRdb processed the multiplex PCR reads anew with MiXCR; each CDR3 protein has one entry. The top ten hold about 4.1% of the sample, which has 450,000 to 600,000 distinct CDR3 sequences, approximately 35% seen once. The sequencing sample was made of peripheral blood or thyroid tissue (not recorded which). The receptors shown here come from an adult man with Graves' hyperthyroidism. CDR3s include the opening cysteine and the closing phenylalanine or tryptophan. Each record gives: J gene, clone size, D gene, V gene, CDR3 length, CDR3 DNA, CDR3 protein. A D gene is named only where the DNA matches it firmly. Clone sizes are given selectively: once, few, many, or a class where the clone is expanded.

j_gene: TRBJ1-3; abundance: .; d_gene: .; v_gene: TRBV6-6; len: 15; CDR3nt: TGTGCCAGCAATATAAATACAGGTTCTGGAAACACCATATATTTT; CDR3aa: CASNINTGSGNTIYF
j_gene: TRBJ1-1; abundance: many; d_gene: TRBD1; v_gene: TRBV10-2; len: 17; CDR3nt: TGCGCCAGCAGTGAGTCCCCTGGACAGGGGGAAGACACTGAAGCTTTCTTT; CDR3aa: CASSESPGQGEDTEAFF
j_gene: TRBJ2-7; abundance: .; d_gene: .; v_gene: TRBV28; len: 14; CDR3nt: TGTGCCAGCAGTTTACAGGAGACCTCCTACGAGCAGTACTTC; CDR3aa: CASSLQETSYEQYF
j_gene: TRBJ1-1; abundance: .; d_gene: TRBD1; v_gene: TRBV5-1; len: 13; CDR3nt: TGCGCCTCAACAGGGGGCCCGAACACTGAAGCTTTCTTT; CDR3aa: CASTGGPNTEAFF
j_gene: TRBJ1-2; abundance: many; d_gene: .; v_gene: TRBV2; len: 14; CDR3nt: TGTGCCAGCAGTGACAGGGGATTTAACTATGGCTACACCTTC; CDR3aa: CASSDRGFNYGYTF
j_gene: TRBJ1-1; abundance: .; d_gene: TRBD1; v_gene: TRBV5-4; len: 16; CDR3nt: TGTGCCAGCAGCTCGGCCTCCGGGACAGGGAACACTGAAGCTTTCTTT; CDR3aa: CASSSASGTGNTEAFF
j_gene: TRBJ2-7; abundance: .; d_gene: TRBD2; v_gene: TRBV5-1; len: 20; CDR3nt: TGCGCCAGCAGCTCACGCGATAGCGGGGACCGTCTCGTAGCCTCCTACGAGCAGTACTTC; CDR3aa: CASSSRDSGDRLVASYEQYF
j_gene: TRBJ1-5; abundance: .; d_gene: .; v_gene: TRBV12-3/TRBV12-4; len: 16; CDR3nt: TGTGCCACCAGTTTAAGGTTTGATAGGGCCAGTCAGCCCCAGCATTTT; CDR3aa: CATSLRFDRASQPQHF
j_gene: TRBJ1-6; abundance: .; d_gene: TRBD1; v_gene: TRBV20-1; len: 16; CDR3nt: TGCAGTGCTTCCGGGACAGGGGCCTCCTATAATTCACCCCTCCACTTT; CDR3aa: CSASGTGASYNSPLHF
j_gene: TRBJ2-2; abundance: .; d_gene: .; v_gene: TRBV6-6; len: 19; CDR3nt: TGTGCCAGCAGTGAAGCAGTTTGGGCCATCATGCATCTTCCCGGGGAGCTGTTTTTT; CDR3aa: CASSEAVWAIMHLPGELFF
j_gene: TRBJ2-7; abundance: many; d_gene: .; v_gene: TRBV13; len: 13; CDR3nt: TGTGCCAGCAGCCTTCCCTTTTCCTACGAGCAGTACTTC; CDR3aa: CASSLPFSYEQYF
j_gene: TRBJ1-2; abundance: .; d_gene: .; v_gene: TRBV5-1; len: 15; CDR3nt: TGCGCCAGCAGCAACCCCGGGGGGGGCAACTATGGCTACACCTTC; CDR3aa: CASSNPGGGNYGYTF
j_gene: TRBJ2-5; abundance: many; d_gene: .; v_gene: TRBV7-2; len: 16; CDR3nt: TGTGCCAGCAGCTTAGGGACAGTACCATACGAAGAGACCCAGTACTTC; CDR3aa: CASSLGTVPYEETQYF
j_gene: TRBJ1-2; abundance: .; d_gene: .; v_gene: TRBV5-4; len: 14; CDR3nt: TGTGCCAGCAGCTTGGCCGGGGTAGACTATGGCTACACCTTC; CDR3aa: CASSLAGVDYGYTF
j_gene: TRBJ2-6; abundance: many; d_gene: .; v_gene: TRBV5-5; len: 17; CDR3nt: TGTGCCAGCAGCGCCTGGCAGGGGACGGCTGGGGCCAACGTCCTGACTTTC; CDR3aa: CASSAWQGTAGANVLTF
j_gene: TRBJ1-1; abundance: many; d_gene: .; v_gene: TRBV7-8; len: 16; CDR3nt: TGTGCCAGCAGCTTATTCGCCCCGCGGGGGGGAACTGAAGCTTTCTTT; CDR3aa: CASSLFAPRGGTEAFF
j_gene: TRBJ2-7; abundance: .; d_gene: TRBD1; v_gene: TRBV12-3/TRBV12-4; len: 13; CDR3nt: TGTGCCAGCAGCCTCGGGACAGGGCGTGAGCAGTACTTC; CDR3aa: CASSLGTGREQYF
j_gene: TRBJ2-7; abundance: many; d_gene: TRBD2; v_gene: TRBV20-1; len: 15; CDR3nt: TGCAGCGCCCTTCGACTAGCGGGAGTCTCCTACGAGCAGTACTTC; CDR3aa: CSALRLAGVSYEQYF
j_gene: TRBJ1-4; abundance: .; d_gene: .; v_gene: TRBV5-1; len: 14; CDR3nt: TGCGCCAGCAGCGACGGGCGGCTTAATGAAAAACTGTTTTTT; CDR3aa: CASSDGRLNEKLFF
j_gene: TRBJ2-3; abundance: few; d_gene: TRBD1; v_gene: TRBV29-1; len: 16; CDR3nt: TGCAGCGTTGAAGGTCGGGACAGGGATTTTCGGATCACGCAGTATTTT; CDR3aa: CSVEGRDRDFRITQYF
j_gene: TRBJ2-7; abundance: .; d_gene: .; v_gene: TRBV7-7; len: 10; CDR3nt: TGTGCTAGAGATGTTTACGAGCAGTACTTC; CDR3aa: CARDVYEQYF
j_gene: TRBJ2-5; abundance: many; d_gene: .; v_gene: TRBV7-6; len: 15; CDR3nt: TGTGCCAGCAGCACCACATCCGGGCCACAAGAGACCCAGTACTTC; CDR3aa: CASSTTSGPQETQYF
j_gene: TRBJ1-4; abundance: .; d_gene: TRBD1; v_gene: TRBV6-1; len: 17; CDR3nt: TGTGCCAGCAAACGACAGGGGCTGTCGTGGGTGGATGAAAAACTGTGTTTT; CDR3aa: CASKRQGLSWVDEKLCF
j_gene: TRBJ2-3; abundance: .; d_gene: TRBD2; v_gene: TRBV12-3/TRBV12-4; len: 18; CDR3nt: TGTGCCAGCAGTGGACAGACTAGCGGGCTCCGGGGGATGGATACGCAGTATTTT; CDR3aa: CASSGQTSGLRGMDTQYF
j_gene: TRBJ2-5; abundance: many; d_gene: .; v_gene: TRBV20-1; len: 12; CDR3nt: TGCAGTGCTAGTAGAGGGTTGGAGACCCAGTACTTC; CDR3aa: CSASRGLETQYF
j_gene: TRBJ1-5; abundance: .; d_gene: .; v_gene: TRBV19; len: 15; CDR3nt: TGTGCCAGTAGTACCGAAATAGGTAGCAATCAGCCCCAGCATTTT; CDR3aa: CASSTEIGSNQPQHF
j_gene: TRBJ2-7; abundance: many; d_gene: TRBD2; v_gene: TRBV19; len: 14; CDR3nt: TGTGCCAGTAGTATTCATCGGGGGGCCTACGAGCAGTACTTC; CDR3aa: CASSIHRGAYEQYF
j_gene: TRBJ1-2; abundance: many; d_gene: .; v_gene: TRBV12-3/TRBV12-4; len: 13; CDR3nt: TGTGCCAGCAGTTTTTCGGGTGCTAGGGGCTACACCTTC; CDR3aa: CASSFSGARGYTF
j_gene: TRBJ1-1; abundance: many; d_gene: .; v_gene: TRBV7-8; len: 15; CDR3nt: TGTGCCAGCAGCTTTAGACACGGTACGAACACTGAAGCTTTCTTT; CDR3aa: CASSFRHGTNTEAFF
j_gene: TRBJ2-5; abundance: few; d_gene: TRBD1; v_gene: TRBV10-3; len: 13; CDR3nt: TGTGCCACCGGGACAGGGGAGTTAAATGGCCAGTACTTC; CDR3aa: CATGTGELNGQYF
j_gene: TRBJ1-4; abundance: many; d_gene: .; v_gene: TRBV7-9; len: 13; CDR3nt: TGTGCCAGCAGCTTATTCTCTCGTGAAGGACTGTTTTTT; CDR3aa: CASSLFSREGLFF
j_gene: TRBJ1-2; abundance: .; d_gene: .; v_gene: TRBV19; len: 17; CDR3nt: TGTGCCAGTAGTATTTACTACAGGAGACGCTCGAACTATGGCTACACCTTC; CDR3aa: CASSIYYRRRSNYGYTF
j_gene: TRBJ1-1; abundance: few; d_gene: TRBD1; v_gene: TRBV12-3/TRBV12-4; len: 13; CDR3nt: TGTGCCAGCAGCCAGACAGGGCCAACTGAAGCTTTCTTT; CDR3aa: CASSQTGPTEAFF
j_gene: TRBJ2-1; abundance: .; d_gene: TRBD2; v_gene: TRBV2; len: 17; CDR3nt: TGTGCCAGCAGCTACTCCGGACTAGCGGGAGTTTACAATGAGCAGTTCTTC; CDR3aa: CASSYSGLAGVYNEQFF
j_gene: TRBJ1-2; abundance: many; d_gene: TRBD1; v_gene: TRBV10-3; len: 15; CDR3nt: TGTGCCACCAAAATGGGACAGGGGGCCGTCTATGGCTACACCTTC; CDR3aa: CATKMGQGAVYGYTF
j_gene: TRBJ2-3; abundance: few; d_gene: TRBD1; v_gene: TRBV12-3/TRBV12-4; len: 15; CDR3nt: TGTGCCAGCAGTAGACCTAGGGACAGGGCGGATACGCAGTATTTT; CDR3aa: CASSRPRDRADTQYF
j_gene: TRBJ2-1; abundance: .; d_gene: TRBD1; v_gene: TRBV7-6; len: 16; CDR3nt: TGTGCCAGCAGCCAGACTTCGGTAGGGGGCGAGCATGAGCAGTTCTTC; CDR3aa: CASSQTSVGGEHEQFF
j_gene: TRBJ1-2; abundance: many; d_gene: TRBD1; v_gene: TRBV7-2; len: 13; CDR3nt: TGTGCCAGCAGCTTAGATGTCAGGGGGGGCTACACCTTC; CDR3aa: CASSLDVRGGYTF
j_gene: TRBJ1-2; abundance: .; d_gene: TRBD1; v_gene: TRBV27; len: 15; CDR3nt: TGTGCCAGCAGTACCCGACAGGGTCTGAAGGGGGGCTACACCTTC; CDR3aa: CASSTRQGLKGGYTF
j_gene: TRBJ1-4; abundance: many; d_gene: TRBD1; v_gene: TRBV5-1; len: 14; CDR3nt: TGCGCCAGCAGCTTGTTTGGACAGGGCGAAAAACTGTTTTTT; CDR3aa: CASSLFGQGEKLFF
j_gene: TRBJ1-6; abundance: many; d_gene: TRBD1; v_gene: TRBV4-1; len: 15; CDR3nt: TGCGCCAGCAGCGAGACAGGGGGTAATGATTCACCCCTCCACTTT; CDR3aa: CASSETGGNDSPLHF
j_gene: TRBJ2-5; abundance: few; d_gene: .; v_gene: TRBV19; len: 13; CDR3nt: TGTGCCAGTAGTTGGGGGCAAGGAGAGACCCAGTACTTC; CDR3aa: CASSWGQGETQYF
j_gene: TRBJ1-2; abundance: many; d_gene: .; v_gene: TRBV7-8; len: 14; CDR3nt: TGTGCCAGCAGCTCAGACGGACGAACGTATGGCTACACCTTC; CDR3aa: CASSSDGRTYGYTF
j_gene: TRBJ1-2; abundance: many; d_gene: .; v_gene: TRBV15; len: 14; CDR3nt: TGTGCCACCAGCACGTACAGGGCCGAGAGGGGCTACACCTTC; CDR3aa: CATSTYRAERGYTF
j_gene: TRBJ1-3; abundance: .; d_gene: TRBD1; v_gene: TRBV11-2; len: 16; CDR3nt: TGTGCCTCCACGTCGCCGGAGACAGGGTTAAGAAACACCATATATTTT; CDR3aa: CASTSPETGLRNTIYF
j_gene: TRBJ2-7; abundance: few; d_gene: TRBD2; v_gene: TRBV29-1; len: 14; CDR3nt: TGCAGCGTTGGGAGCGGGAGAAGCTCCTACGAGCAGTACTTC; CDR3aa: CSVGSGRSSYEQYF
j_gene: TRBJ2-7; abundance: .; d_gene: TRBD1; v_gene: TRBV13; len: 16; CDR3nt: TGTGCCAGCTCCCCCCCAGGGGGACCTTACTCCTACGAGGAGTACTTC; CDR3aa: CASSPPGGPYSYEEYF
j_gene: TRBJ1-2; abundance: many; d_gene: TRBD1; v_gene: TRBV29-1; len: 13; CDR3nt: TGCAGCGCTAATGACAGGGCAAACTATGGCTACACCTTC; CDR3aa: CSANDRANYGYTF
j_gene: TRBJ2-5; abundance: few; d_gene: .; v_gene: TRBV3-1; len: 14; CDR3nt: TGTGCCAGCAGCCCAAACTCCCGAGAAGAGACCCAGTACTTC; CDR3aa: CASSPNSREETQYF
j_gene: TRBJ2-7; abundance: many; d_gene: TRBD1; v_gene: TRBV20-1; len: 14; CDR3nt: TGCAGTGCGTGGGACAGGGGGAACTCCTACGAGCAGTACTTC; CDR3aa: CSAWDRGNSYEQYF
j_gene: TRBJ1-1; abundance: .; d_gene: .; v_gene: TRBV7-9; len: 16; CDR3nt: TGTGCCAGCAGCTTCCTCGACAGGCCTGGCCGGGGTGAAGCTTTCTTT; CDR3aa: CASSFLDRPGRGEAFF
j_gene: TRBJ2-5; abundance: .; d_gene: .; v_gene: TRBV10-3; len: 15; CDR3nt: TGTGCCAGCAGTACGCCGGGACATGGGCAAGGGACCCAGTACTTC; CDR3aa: CASSTPGHGQGTQYF
j_gene: TRBJ2-7; abundance: .; d_gene: .; v_gene: TRBV11-1; len: 15; CDR3nt: TGTGCCAGCAGCTTAGCGGGGGCCGAATACAATGAGCAGTACTTC; CDR3aa: CASSLAGAEYNEQYF
j_gene: TRBJ1-2; abundance: .; d_gene: TRBD1; v_gene: TRBV7-9; len: 16; CDR3nt: TGTGCCAGCAGCTTGAGGCGGGACAGGGGCACCTATGGCTACACCTTC; CDR3aa: CASSLRRDRGTYGYTF
j_gene: TRBJ2-6; abundance: .; d_gene: .; v_gene: TRBV2; len: 13; CDR3nt: TGTGCCAGCAGAGGGGCAGGCGACAACGCCCTGACTTTC; CDR3aa: CASRGAGDNALTF